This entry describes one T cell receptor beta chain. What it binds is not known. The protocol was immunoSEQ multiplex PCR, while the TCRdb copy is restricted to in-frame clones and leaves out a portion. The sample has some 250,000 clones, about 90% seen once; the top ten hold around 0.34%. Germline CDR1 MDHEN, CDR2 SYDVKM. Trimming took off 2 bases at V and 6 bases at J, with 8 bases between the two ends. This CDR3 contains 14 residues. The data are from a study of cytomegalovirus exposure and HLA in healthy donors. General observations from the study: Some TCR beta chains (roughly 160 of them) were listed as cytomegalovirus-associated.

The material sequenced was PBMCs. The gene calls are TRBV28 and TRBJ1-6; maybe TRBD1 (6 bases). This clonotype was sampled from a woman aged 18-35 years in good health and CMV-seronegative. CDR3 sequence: CASSLGQPNSPLHF. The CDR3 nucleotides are TGTGCCAGCAGTTTAGGACAGCCTAATTCACCCCTCCACTTT.